These 25 T cell receptor beta chains were all obtained from the same sample, sequenced in a study of T cell responses to AZD1222 COVID-19 vaccine. TCRdb's copy holds only in-frame clones and misses some; the assay was immunoSEQ multiplex PCR. The repertoire holds about 78,000 clones, with 90% as singletons. The source material was peripheral blood, sampled 28 days after the second AZD1222 dose. These receptors originate from an adult who received the AZD1222 COVID-19 vaccine.

This clone was seen once. V usage is TRBV7-3 and J usage is TRBJ1-3; D is uncertain. This CDR3 is built from 15 residues. CDR1 SGHTA and CDR2 FQGTGA come from the germline V gene. Trimming cost V 4 bases and J 0 bases, with 10 bases left between them. For the CDR3, the DNA is TGTGCCAGCAGCTCGGACGGATCCTCTGGAAACACCATATATTTT. It codes for CASSSDGSSGNTIYF. The complete variable domain, with remaining parts taken from reference TRBV7-3 and TRBJ1-3, reads GAGVSQTPSNKVTEKGKYVELRCDPISGHTALYWYRQSLGQGPEFLIYFQGTGAADDSGLPNDRFFAVRPEGSVSTLKIQRTERGDSAVYLCASSSDGSSGNTIYFGEGSWLTVV.

This clone was seen just once. The V gene is TRBV7-2, the J gene TRBJ2-5, with D perhaps being TRBD1 or TRBD2 (5 bases each). The V end was cut by 5 bases, the J end by 3 bases, with 10 bases between. The V gene's germline CDR1 is SGHTA and CDR2 FQGNSA. CDR3 size: 13 residues. The CDR3 DNA reads as TGTGCCAGCAGCACCCGGGACGAAGAGACCCAGTACTTC. Translating gives CASSTRDEETQYF.

The rearrangement uses TRBV5-1 and TRBJ2-5, with 7 positions matching TRBD1. Losses at the gene ends were 0 bases for V and 5 bases for J; bases not matched to a gene: 4. The CDR3 totals 14 residues. The germline V gene has CDR1 SGHRS and CDR2 YFSETQ. CDR3 loop: CASSLEGGRETQYF. DNA for the CDR3: TGCGCCAGCAGCTTGGAAGGGGGCCGGGAGACCCAGTACTTC.

This clone was seen only a few times. The chain combines TRBV9 with TRBJ2-7; TRBD2 agrees at 8 bases. This CDR3 spans 14 amino acids. Trimming removed 0 bases from V and 6 bases from J; junction bases left unmatched: 5. The germline CDR1 and CDR2 sequences are SGDLS and YYNGEE. CDR3 sequence (DNA): TGTGCCAGCAGCGTAGCTTGGACTAGCAGCGAGCAGTACTTC. Encoded protein: CASSVAWTSSEQYF.

The chain uses TRBV6-1 and TRBJ2-2; D is unresolved. Germline CDR1 and CDR2: MNHNS and SASEGT. The CDR3 covers 14 residues. V shed 0 bases and J shed 6 bases, with 8 bases lying between them. The CDR3 protein is CASSEAPGSGELFF. CDR3 in DNA: TGTGCCAGCAGTGAAGCACCCGGGTCCGGGGAGCTGTTTTTT.

The chain couples TRBV5-1 to TRBJ1-1; TRBD1 aligns across 9 bases. The CDR3 consists of 13 residues. The germline CDR1 and CDR2 sequences are SGHRS and YFSETQ. Trimming removed 4 bases from V and 11 bases from J; junction bases left unmatched: 9. CDR3 sequence reads: CASSPPGQGKAFF. As DNA, the CDR3 is TGCGCCAGCAGCCCCCCGGGACAGGGTAAGGCTTTCTTT. Full variable domain (outside the CDR3, taken from reference TRBV5-1 and TRBJ1-1): KAGVTQTPRYLIKTRGQQVTLSCSPISGHRSVSWYQQTPGQGLQFLFEYFSETQRNKGNFPGRFSGRQFSNSRSEMNVSTLELGDSALYLCASSPPGQGKAFFGQGTRLTVV.

This sequence joins TRBV7-2 and TRBJ1-1; D is unresolved. This CDR3 spans 13 amino acids. V was cut by 5 bases and J by 2 bases, with 9 bases left in between. CDR1 is SGHTA and CDR2 is FQGNSA in the germline V gene. Here the CDR3 DNA reads TGTGCCAGCAGCCTCGAGACAAACACTGAAGCTTTCTTT. This translates into CASSLETNTEAFF.

This sequence joins TRBV9 and TRBJ2-1, with TRBD2 matching over 7 bases. The CDR3 has 16 residues. Germline-derived CDR1 and CDR2 are SGDLS and YYNGEE. The V gene end was trimmed by 0 bases and the J gene end by 4 bases; junction bases not matched to a gene: 7. The CDR3: CASSVERDFLYNEQFF. In DNA form, the CDR3 reads TGTGCCAGCAGCGTAGAGCGGGACTTCCTGTACAATGAGCAGTTCTTC.

This chain joins TRBV27 and TRBJ1-1; D not resolved. V was trimmed by 6 bases and J by 0 bases, leaving 8 bases between them. CDR1 is MNHEY, CDR2 SMNVEV, per germline (reference sequence). The CDR3 extends over 13 amino acids. DNA of the CDR3: TGTGCCAGCAGGGATCCTGTGAACACTGAAGCTTTCTTT. Residues: CASRDPVNTEAFF.

CDR3 sequence reads: CAWSVQANYGYTF. The DNA for the CDR3 is TGTGCCTGGAGTGTACAAGCTAACTATGGCTACACCTTC. This rearrangement joins TRBV30 to TRBJ1-2, with D uncertain. V shed 0 bases and J shed 0 bases, with 5 bases lying between them. CDR1 is GTSNPN and CDR2 is SVGIG in the germline V gene (reference sequence). The length of the CDR3 is 13 residues.

V usage is TRBV24-1 and J usage is TRBJ1-1; D may be TRBD1 (6 bases). Germline assignment: CDR1 KGHDR and CDR2 SFDVKD. Trimming left V 4 bases short and J 4 bases short, with 18 bases between. The CDR3 loop spans 16 amino acids. In DNA, the CDR3 is TGTGCCACCAGTGAAATCAAGGACAGCTGGGCCACTGAAGCTTTCTTT. Translation gives CATSEIKDSWATEAFF.

This clone was detected once. This chain connects TRBV2 to TRBJ1-4, with D possibly matching TRBD1 (6 bases). The V gene's germline CDR1 is SNHLY and CDR2 FYNNEI. The V end was cut by 9 bases, the J end by 8 bases, with 10 bases between. The CDR3 consists of 11 residues. The CDR3 DNA is TGTGCCAGTGGAGGGGGGGAAAAACTGTTTTTT. Encoded protein: CASGGGEKLFF. The full variable domain, in which reference TRBV2 and TRBJ1-4 provide the parts outside the CDR3, is EPEVTQTPSHQVTQMGQEVILRCVPISNHLYFYWYRQILGQKVEFLVSFYNNEISEKSEIFDDQFSVERPDGSNFTLKIRSTKLEDSAMYFCASGGGEKLFFGSGTQLSVL.

The V and J genes are TRBV5-1 and TRBJ2-2; TRBD1 matches at 7 bases. Germline V gene sequence: CDR1 SGHRS, CDR2 YFSETQ. V shed 0 bases and J 2 bases; nucleotides not matched to a gene: 4. This CDR3 has 16 residues. CDR3 loop: CASSLVGTVNTGELFF. Here the CDR3 DNA reads TGCGCCAGCAGCTTGGTCGGGACAGTTAACACCGGGGAGCTGTTTTTT.

This chain connects TRBV5-4 to TRBJ1-3; D remains unclear. Germline values: CDR1 SGHNT, CDR2 YYREEE (reference sequence). The CDR3 runs to 16 residues. Trimming took 3 bases from V and 4 from J, leaving 17 bases between them. DNA of the CDR3: TGTGCCAGCAGCTCTAATTCAGGAGCGGCCGGAAACACCATATATTTT. It codes for CASSSNSGAAGNTIYF.

J is TRBJ2-7 and V is TRBV3-1 (or the pseudogene TRBV3-2), with 8 bases fitting TRBD1. Germline V CDR1 and CDR2: LGHDT, YNNKEL (reference sequence). V gave up 1 base and J gave up 7 bases; unmatched junction bases: 9. The CDR3 is 15 residues long. The CDR3 DNA reads as TGTGCCAGCAGCCAAGGTTGGCAGGGGGCGAGTGAGCAGTACTTC. As protein: CASSQGWQGASEQYF.

The chain uses TRBV5-4 and TRBJ1-4; 7 positions agree with TRBD1. This CDR3 has 14 amino acids. With V trimmed by 4 bases and J by 6 bases, 6 bases remained unmatched. Germline-derived CDR1 and CDR2 are SGHNT and YYREEE (reference sequence). CDR3 DNA sequence: TGTGCCAGCAGCACGGGGACAGAATATGAAAAACTGTTTTTT. The encoded protein is CASSTGTEYEKLFF.

The DNA for the CDR3 is TGCGCCAGCAGCCAAGTAGCTTCCTCACCCCTCCACTTT. It is translated as CASSQVASSPLHF. The chain joins TRBV4-1 to TRBJ1-6, with unresolved D. Germline V CDR1 and CDR2: MGHRA, YSYEKL. This CDR3 contains 13 residues. V lost 1 base and J lost 10, with 8 bases in between.

The chain combines TRBV6-1 with TRBJ2-1, with D possibly matching TRBD1 (6 bases). Trimming took off 2 bases at V and 6 bases at J, with 14 bases between the two ends. There are 15 residues in the CDR3. Germline V gene lookup returns CDR1 MNHNS and CDR2 SASEGT. This CDR3 reads CASSESRGNINEQFF. The CDR3 DNA reads TGTGCCAGCAGTGAATCCAGGGGCAACATCAATGAGCAGTTCTTC.

The V gene is TRBV5-8, the J gene TRBJ1-5, with D unresolved. The CDR3 has 15 amino acids. Trimming removed 0 bases from V and 7 bases from J, with 14 bases in between. CDR1 SGHTS and CDR2 YDEGEE come from the germline V gene. The CDR3: CASSLGRRLGQPQHF. The CDR3, as DNA: TGTGCCAGCAGCTTGGGACGGAGGTTGGGGCAGCCCCAGCATTTT.

V is TRBV19 and J is TRBJ1-1; D is unclear. Trimming left V 2 bases short and J 5 bases short, with 15 bases between. The CDR3 extends over 15 amino acids. Germline V CDR1 and CDR2: LNHDA, SQIVND (reference sequence). CDR3 bases: TGTGCCAGTAGTATATCCCCGGGTAGGTCTACTGAAGCTTTCTTT. Encoded protein: CASSISPGRSTEAFF. The full variable domain, rest sourced from reference TRBV19 and TRBJ1-1, is DGGITQSPKYLFRKEGQNVTLSCEQNLNHDAMYWYRQDPGQGLRLIYYSQIVNDFQKGDIAEGYSVSREKKESFPLTVTSAQKNPTAFYLCASSISPGRSTEAFFGQGTRLTVV.

This clone was detected only once. This chain joins TRBV5-1 and TRBJ2-1; D unresolved. V dropped 5 bases and J dropped 8 bases, with 11 bases sitting between them. This CDR3 contains 12 residues. The V gene's germline CDR1 is SGHRS and CDR2 YFSETQ. The CDR3 DNA reads TGCGCCAGCAGGGATATTGTGGATGAGCAGTTCTTC. Protein: CASRDIVDEQFF.

The chain uses TRBV27 and TRBJ2-7; the match to TRBD2 covers 7 bases. Looked up from germline, CDR1 is MNHEY and CDR2 is SMNVEV (reference sequence). The junction had 12 bases not matched to a gene; V was cut back by 1 base and J by 6 bases. This CDR3 comprises 16 residues. CDR3 nucleotide sequence: TGTGCCAGCAGTTTATTTTATACGGGGACTATCGGCGAGCAGTACTTC. Translated: CASSLFYTGTIGEQYF.

This chain joins TRBV6-5 and TRBJ2-5; the D gene is possibly TRBD1 (6 bases). V lost 8 bases to trimming and J lost 5 bases, with 18 bases between them. CDR3 length: 14 amino acids. CDR1 and CDR2 from the germline V gene are MNHEY and SVGAGI. The CDR3 loop is CASASVRGEETQYF. CDR3 in DNA: TGTGCCAGCGCCAGTGTCAGGGGCGAGGAGACCCAGTACTTC.

The chain employs TRBV7-2 and TRBJ1-2; D uncertain. V was clipped by 1 base and J by 7 bases, with 13 bases between them. This CDR3 comprises 14 residues. CDR1 and CDR2 (germline): SGHTA, FQGNSA. CDR3 sequence reads: CASSLVFGQSGYTF. The CDR3 DNA sequence: TGTGCCAGCAGCTTAGTATTCGGGCAGAGTGGCTACACCTTC.

The rearrangement joins TRBV7-2 to TRBJ2-3; 9 bases map to TRBD2. Germline values: CDR1 SGHTA, CDR2 FQGNSA. The CDR3 totals 16 residues. V lost 4 bases and J lost 4; bases outside the gene matches: 9. CDR3 nucleotides: TGTGCCAGCAGCTGGACGGGGCTAGCGGGATCAGATACGCAGTATTTT. It codes for CASSWTGLAGSDTQYF.